This TCR beta chain was identified in a study of T cell changes during pregnancy in multiple sclerosis. TCRdb keeps only in-frame clones here, not all; method: immunoSEQ multiplex PCR. The table has about 14,000 clones, 75% to 85% seen once. This CDR3 has 15 residues. CDR1 is MNHEY and CDR2 is SVGAGI in the germline V gene. Trimming shortened V by 10 bases and J by 1 base, and 20 bases separated the two germline ends. The rearrangement uses TRBV6-5 and TRBJ2-7, with D possibly TRBD1 on 6 matching bases. This receptor was obtained from a female donor in good health, enrolled as a control in a pregnancy study. The sequencing used CD8+ T cells from peripheral blood mononuclear cells, collected after pregnancy. CDR3 DNA sequence: TGTGCCACCGCACAATCGGGACACGAGTCCTACGAGCAGTACTTC. Amino acid sequence: CATAQSGHESYEQYF.